Listed below are T cell receptor beta chains from one sample, sequenced in a study of blood T cell repertoires in COVID-19. Some clones are missing from TCRdb's copy, which holds only in-frame ones; the method was immunoSEQ multiplex PCR. The sample holds about 200,000 clones, about nine tenths seen once. Sequenced input: peripheral blood. The receptors originated from a woman in her sixties or seventies with acute or convalescent COVID-19. CDR3s include the opening cysteine and the closing phenylalanine or tryptophan.

>TRBJ2-5|TRBV7-3
CASSLTGQGFETQYF
>TRBJ2-5|TRBV5-4
CASSKGTSGRSETQYF
>TRBJ2-1|TRBV7-2
CASIFTGVNEQFF
>TRBJ2-2|TRBV18
CASSPLVASGGRNTGELFF
>TRBJ1-1|TRBV27
CASSRPTGGKTEAFF
>TRBJ2-5|TRBV7-2
CASSLDRGRVETQYF
>TRBJ1-1|TRBV7-3
CASSLNPAGNTEAFF
>TRBJ1-1|TRBV4-3
CASSTTRGTEAFF
>TRBJ1-6|TRBV7-8
CASRLDRGYSPLHF
>TRBJ1-1|TRBV7-9
CASSPQGAGTEAFF
>TRBJ2-3|TRBV19
CAKIDRGADTQYF
>TRBJ1-2|TRBV3-1/TRBV3-2
CASSPRLGGIGGYTF
>TRBJ2-7|TRBV11-3
CASSLGTSVTYEQYF
>TRBJ2-7|TRBV11-3
CASSSPYEQYF